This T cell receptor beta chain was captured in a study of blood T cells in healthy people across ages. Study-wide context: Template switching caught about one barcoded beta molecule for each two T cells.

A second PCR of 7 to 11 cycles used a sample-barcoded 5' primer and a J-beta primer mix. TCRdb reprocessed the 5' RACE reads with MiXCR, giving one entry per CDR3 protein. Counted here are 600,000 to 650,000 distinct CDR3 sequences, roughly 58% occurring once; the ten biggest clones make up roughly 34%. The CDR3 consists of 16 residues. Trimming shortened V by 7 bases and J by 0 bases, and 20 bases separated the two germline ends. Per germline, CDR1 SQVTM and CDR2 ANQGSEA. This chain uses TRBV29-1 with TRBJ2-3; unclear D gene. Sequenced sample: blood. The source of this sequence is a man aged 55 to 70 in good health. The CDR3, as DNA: TGCAGCGCTGACCACGGGCCCTCGCGGAGCACAGATACGCAGTATTTT. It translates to CSADHGPSRSTDTQYF.